This section outlines one T cell receptor (beta chain) sequence together with its context. Mismatch with germline at one junction end may stem from a read error. The source of the sample is a study of blood T cell repertoires in COVID-19. About the research overall: Sites across the United States, Italy and Spain contributed samples from acute and convalescent COVID-19. Sample material is recorded as cDNA or gDNA derived from T cells, B-cell-depleted T cells, or PBMCs.

This table comes from immunoSEQ multiplex PCR, and its TCRdb copy is limited to in-frame clones, with some not included. Of tens of thousands of clones in the sample, about 87% were seen once. This CDR3 region has 13 residues. Germline CDR1 SGHRS, CDR2 YFSETQ. Material for sequencing was peripheral blood. The chain carries TRBV5-1 and TRBJ2-1; perhaps TRBD1 as D (6 bases). This TCR derives from a human donor in a cohort sampled during active COVID-19. DNA for the CDR3: TGCGCCAGCACCCCGGGACACCCCGGAGCCTGGATCTTC. Protein sequence: CASTPGHPGAWIF. The variable domain in full, with the rest retrieved from reference TRBV5-1 and TRBJ2-1, is KAGVTQTPRYLIKTRGQQVTLSCSPISGHRSVSWYQQTPGQGLQFLFEYFSETQRNKGNFPGRFSGRQFSNSRSEMNVSTLELGDSALYLCASTPGHPGAWIFGPGTRLTVL.